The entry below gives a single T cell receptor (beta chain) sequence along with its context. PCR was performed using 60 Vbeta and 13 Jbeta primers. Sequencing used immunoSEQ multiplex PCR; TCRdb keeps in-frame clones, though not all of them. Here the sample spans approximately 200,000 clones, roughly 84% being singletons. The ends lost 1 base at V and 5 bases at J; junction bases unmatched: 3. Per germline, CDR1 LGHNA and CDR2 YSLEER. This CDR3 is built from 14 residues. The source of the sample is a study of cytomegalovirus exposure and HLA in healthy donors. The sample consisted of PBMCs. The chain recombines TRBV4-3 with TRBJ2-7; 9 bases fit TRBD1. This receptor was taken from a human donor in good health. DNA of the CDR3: TGCGCCAGCAGCCAAGGAACAGGGGGCAACGAGCAGTACTTC. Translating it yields CASSQGTGGNEQYF.